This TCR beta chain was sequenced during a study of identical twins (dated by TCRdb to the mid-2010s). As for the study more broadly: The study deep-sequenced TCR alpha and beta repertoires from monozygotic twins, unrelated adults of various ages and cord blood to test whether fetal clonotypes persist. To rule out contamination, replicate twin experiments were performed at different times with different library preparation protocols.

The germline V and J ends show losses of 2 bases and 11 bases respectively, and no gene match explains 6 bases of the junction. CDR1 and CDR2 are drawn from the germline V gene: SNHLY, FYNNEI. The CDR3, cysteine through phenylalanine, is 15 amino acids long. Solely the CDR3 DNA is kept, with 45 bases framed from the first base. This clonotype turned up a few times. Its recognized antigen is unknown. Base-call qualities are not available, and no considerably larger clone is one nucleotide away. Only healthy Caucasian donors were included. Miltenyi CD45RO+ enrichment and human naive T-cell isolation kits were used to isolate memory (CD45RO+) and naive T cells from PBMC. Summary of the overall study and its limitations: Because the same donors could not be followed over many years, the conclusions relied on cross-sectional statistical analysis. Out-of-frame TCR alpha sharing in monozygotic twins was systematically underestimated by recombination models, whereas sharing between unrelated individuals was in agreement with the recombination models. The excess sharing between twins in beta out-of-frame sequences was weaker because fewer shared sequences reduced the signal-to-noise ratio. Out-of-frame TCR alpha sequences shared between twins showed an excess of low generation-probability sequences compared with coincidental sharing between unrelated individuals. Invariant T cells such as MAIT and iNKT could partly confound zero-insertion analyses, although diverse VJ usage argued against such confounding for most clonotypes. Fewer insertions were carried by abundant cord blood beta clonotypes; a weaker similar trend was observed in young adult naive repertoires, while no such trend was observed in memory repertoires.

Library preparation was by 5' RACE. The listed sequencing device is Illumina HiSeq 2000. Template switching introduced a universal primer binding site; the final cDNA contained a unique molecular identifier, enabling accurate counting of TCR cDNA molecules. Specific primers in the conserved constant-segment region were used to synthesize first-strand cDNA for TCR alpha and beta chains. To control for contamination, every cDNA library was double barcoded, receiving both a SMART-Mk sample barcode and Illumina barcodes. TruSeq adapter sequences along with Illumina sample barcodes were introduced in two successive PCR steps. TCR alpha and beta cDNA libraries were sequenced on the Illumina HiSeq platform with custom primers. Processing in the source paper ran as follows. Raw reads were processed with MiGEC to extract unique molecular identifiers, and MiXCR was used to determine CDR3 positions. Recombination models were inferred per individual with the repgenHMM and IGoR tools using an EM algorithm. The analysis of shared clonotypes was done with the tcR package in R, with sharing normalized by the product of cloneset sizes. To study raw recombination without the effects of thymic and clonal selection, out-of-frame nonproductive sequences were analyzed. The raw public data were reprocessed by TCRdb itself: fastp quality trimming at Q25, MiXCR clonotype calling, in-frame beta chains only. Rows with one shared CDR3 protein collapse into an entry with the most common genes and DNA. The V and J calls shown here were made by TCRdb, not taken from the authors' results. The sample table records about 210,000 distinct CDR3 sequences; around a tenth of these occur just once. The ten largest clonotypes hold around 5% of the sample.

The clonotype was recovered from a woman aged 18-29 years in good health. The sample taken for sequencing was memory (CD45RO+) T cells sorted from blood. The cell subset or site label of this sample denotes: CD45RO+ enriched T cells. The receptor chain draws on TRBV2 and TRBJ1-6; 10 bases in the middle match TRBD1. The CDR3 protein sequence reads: CASSESRGQGTPLHF. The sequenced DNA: TGTGCCAGCAGTGAAAGCAGGGGACAGGGGACACCCCTCCACTTT.